The entry below describes one T cell receptor (beta chain). The sample comes from a study of blood T cell repertoires in COVID-19. Method: immunoSEQ multiplex PCR; TCRdb's copy keeps in-frame clones and lacks some. Of 45,000 to 60,000 clones in the sample, approximately 80% were seen once. With 3 bases removed from V and 6 bases from J, the gap between germline ends came to 14 bases. Germline V gene lookup returns CDR1 LNHDA and CDR2 SQIVND (reference sequence). The CDR3 is 14 amino acids. This chain joins TRBV19 and TRBJ1-2, with D unresolved. Sequencing input: peripheral blood. The TCR originated in a human donor with active or convalescent COVID-19. The donor label of this sample is uncertain. The CDR3 DNA is TGTGCCAGTAGTATGGGCGGAGGAAGTGATGGCTACACCTTC. Amino acid sequence: CASSMGGGSDGYTF.